This TCR beta chain emerged from a study of cytomegalovirus exposure and HLA in healthy donors (TCRdb year 2017). Concerning the study at large: In an earlier analysis of some 550 of the donors, roughly 300 Gb of sequence data and 95 million to 130 million unique TCR beta sequences from 180 million or so T cells were reported. All discovery cohort repertoires had been generated on a single sequencing platform. The later analysis used no new phenotypic data to find candidate immune exposures, relying instead on TCR beta sequences and their occurrence across donors. The aim of the study was to test whether cataloging public T cell receptors could identify signatures of past pathogen exposure. Among about 400 genotyped donors of the cohort, an average of around 240,000 unique TCR beta nucleotide sequences was sequenced per donor, of which roughly 18% were non-productive. To predict cytomegalovirus infection status, the study brought together high-throughput TCR immunosequencing, statistical association of individual TCRs with disease status, and machine learning. HLA typing covered class I and class II loci at four-digit resolution. A later analysis re-analyzed previously published TCR beta repertoires from 650 to 800 donors and added high-resolution HLA genotyping to study TCR occurrence patterns. Several DR-DQ haplotypes were handled as single units for association and clustering because linkage in the cohort was strong. In an earlier analysis of roughly 580 of the donors, high-throughput TCR beta sequencing was used to judge whether each TCR beta V gene segment behaved as functional or pseudogenic. Roughly 300 gigabases of sequencing data and around 85 million unique TCR sequences made up an early release that covered approximately 620 HLA-typed donors. The number of donors typed differed by locus, with roughly 620-640 for A, B, C, DRB1 and DQB1, 522 for DQA1, 600 to 610 for DPA1, and some 440 for DPB1. Alongside the repertoire data, information on donor age, sex, ethnicity and CMV serostatus was compiled. A later genetic analysis used genome-wide SNP genotypes for about 60% of the 666 donors, treating that subset as a discovery cohort. In addition to the first cohort of roughly 670 subjects, a separate validation cohort of approximately 110 different subjects was used. The study used immunosequencing to profile the T cell repertoires of 666 subjects and linked those repertoires to cytomegalovirus serostatus. Of the roughly 400 genotyped donors, approximately 80% fell in the genetic ancestry cluster associated with self-reported Caucasian donors. Overall study outcomes, separate from this receptor: A few of the identified cytomegalovirus-associated TCR beta chains were confirmed in vitro to be specific for cytomegalovirus antigens. A further reported finding was that TCR beta sequences accurately predicted the HLA-A and HLA-B alleles for most subjects in the first cohort. When HLA alleles, especially DR and DQ, strongly co-occurred, TCR associations were difficult to assign to individual alleles. According to a later analysis, most CMV-associated TCR beta chains appeared to be HLA-restricted, and the HLA associations seemed to be driven largely by CMV exposure. The 87-base-pair reads could not distinguish some IMGT-functional V segments, including TRBV6-2 and TRBV6-3, so those segments were excluded. Because some donors lacked HLA typing at each locus, the association tests relied only on the typed subset. A total of 150 to 200 TCR beta chains were listed by the study as associated with cytomegalovirus. A later analysis found that HLA-associated TCR beta chains were more clonally expanded and had lower generation probabilities than equally common non-associated chains. The earlier analysis of 587 of the donors excluded roughly 17 rarely observed V segments, including chromosome 9 orphons, because counts were too low. Specific HLA alleles were associated with roughly 17,000 TCR beta sequences at a false discovery rate of 0.05 in a later analysis. The sequencing pipeline was judged likely to have produced a cluster of highly shared sequence variants as a technical artifact. In a later analysis, several top co-occurrence clusters were reported to appear linked to parvovirus B19, influenza, CMV and Epstein-Barr virus. Presence/absence analyses assumed roughly uniform sequencing depth across donors, an assumption that may not hold. According to a later analysis, TCR association rates differed among HLA loci, with DRB1 alleles showing the most associated TCRs and HLA-C alleles showing the fewest. Correlated functional status among segregating V segments might reflect linkage disequilibrium, but an unknown experimental factor could not be ruled out. Immune exposure information for the cohort was limited to CMV serostatus. An earlier analysis of 450 to 750 of the donors showed that most TCR beta V segments appeared in productive rearrangements either about 90% or about 30% of the time, which broadly matched IMGT annotations. The classifier was reported to diagnose cytomegalovirus status with high specificity and sensitivity in both the original cohort and the validation cohort. It was suggested by the authors that the approach could potentially be generalized to other disease states and immunological phenotypes. In a later genetic analysis, a missense DCLRE1C variant was associated with V-gene and J-gene trimming of TCR beta chains, and the association was replicated in an independent cohort. This cohort had only TCR beta chains sequenced, and the lack of alpha or paired-chain data limited which features could be detected. Across donors, most TCR sequences were observed very rarely, whereas some public TCRs were present in many individuals. Compared with the roughly 670-donor mean, donors in an Asian-associated ancestry cluster had fewer N-insertions in productive TCRs, according to a later genetic analysis.

Between the V and J ends, shortened by 6 bases and 8 bases respectively, the junction contains 13 bases. Taken from cysteine to phenylalanine, the CDR3 has 12 residues. Of the read, only the CDR3 DNA is kept; its 36 bases are in frame from base 1. CDR1 and CDR2, per the germline V gene, are MNHEY and SVGAGI. In total, just over 650 healthy bone marrow donors made up the cohort. Cohort members were all nominally healthy when sampled, although unrecorded immune exposures were likely present. The donor tested CMV seronegative and was one of the 352 seronegative cohort members. A peripheral blood sample was collected from each donor, and TCR beta sequencing was performed on peripheral blood mononuclear cells. Genomic DNA was extracted from the blood cell samples with the Qiagen DNeasy Blood Extraction Kit. Libraries were prepared through the immunoSEQ multiplex PCR assay. The multiplex PCR relied on a mix of 60 forward primers for TCR Vbeta segments and 13 reverse primers for TCR Jbeta segments. The CDR3 region of rearranged TCR beta genes was amplified from genomic DNA by a multiplex PCR assay. Amplified TCR beta libraries were sequenced as 87-base-pair reads on the Illumina HiSeq System. The original methods were these. Across the roughly 670 repertoires, a later analysis counted roughly 84 million unique TCR beta chains, roughly 11 million of which were shared by at least two donors. To remove PCR and sequencing errors, raw reads were error-corrected and collapsed into unique sequences using a nearest-neighbor algorithm that merged closely related sequences. CDR3 sequences were aligned to IMGT reference sequences to assign V, D and J gene segments. Each retained sequence needed at least a six-nucleotide match to both a V gene segment and a J gene segment. A rearrangement was called productive if the CDR3 had no stop codons and remained in frame with V and J, and every other rearrangement was called non-productive. Following IMGT convention, CDR3 was defined as the stretch from the second conserved V-encoded cysteine up to the conserved J-encoded phenylalanine. The earlier analysis of some 550 of the donors excluded any sequence lacking an unambiguous match to a single V gene segment. In an earlier analysis of a few hundred of the donors, V segments were called functional above 56.7% productive rearrangements and were called segregating when the between-donor standard deviation exceeded 5%. To diagnose cytomegalovirus status from the catalog of TCR beta chain sequences, a statistical classification framework was built. In a later analysis, V and J genes were assigned by comparing TCR nucleotide sequences against IMGT/GENE-DB human TR gene sequences. A later analysis assigned CDR3 sequences and most-parsimonious VDJ recombination scenarios with the TCRdist pipeline. In a later analysis, each TCR beta chain was defined by its CDR3 amino acid sequence together with its V-gene family, and reads lacking a unique V-gene family were excluded. As a way to deal with suspected cross-contamination and a sequencing artifact, a later analysis dropped roughly 600 nucleotide sequences that were highly shared and had low generation probability. In a later analysis, a clonal expansion index for each public chain was calculated from normalized within-repertoire ranks of inferred template counts. In a later analysis, generation probabilities were computed using a VDJ recombination model fitted to out-of-frame rearrangements, and the results were checked against IGoR. Hypergeometric tests were used in a later analysis to score TCR-TCR, TCR-HLA and TCR-CMV co-occurrence, with a repertoire-size bias correction applied to the TCR pairs. False discovery rates were estimated in a later analysis by permuting HLA or CMV assignments 20 times. A later analysis grouped co-occurring TCRs with DBSCAN, adding TCRdist sequence similarity when clustering within HLA-allele-positive subsets. Co-occurrence clustering excluded repertoires with fewer than 30,000 or more than 120,000 public chains, plus five with anomalous nucleotide sharing. TCRdb retrieved this table from immuneACCESS and kept in-frame rearrangements only. Not all clones are present; in checked studies, unresolved V genes account for under half, and no reason is known for the remainder. V, J and clone size derive from that table, while D and trimming were established from the DNA sequence. Present in this sample are about 77,000 clones, over 60% of which were seen just once. The leading ten clones occupy 3.5% to 5.5% of the sample.

In the case of this clone: Its antigen has not been determined. No much larger clone is present one base from it, and per-base qualities are unavailable.

Sequenced input: PBMCs. The V and J segments used are TRBV6-5 and TRBJ1-1; the D segment could be TRBD1, given 6 matching bases. This receptor was taken from a man in his forties or fifties in good health and CMV-seronegative. This receptor has the CDR3 CASRSYRAEAFF. The nucleotide sequence is given as TGTGCCAGCAGATCCTACAGGGCGGAAGCTTTCTTT.